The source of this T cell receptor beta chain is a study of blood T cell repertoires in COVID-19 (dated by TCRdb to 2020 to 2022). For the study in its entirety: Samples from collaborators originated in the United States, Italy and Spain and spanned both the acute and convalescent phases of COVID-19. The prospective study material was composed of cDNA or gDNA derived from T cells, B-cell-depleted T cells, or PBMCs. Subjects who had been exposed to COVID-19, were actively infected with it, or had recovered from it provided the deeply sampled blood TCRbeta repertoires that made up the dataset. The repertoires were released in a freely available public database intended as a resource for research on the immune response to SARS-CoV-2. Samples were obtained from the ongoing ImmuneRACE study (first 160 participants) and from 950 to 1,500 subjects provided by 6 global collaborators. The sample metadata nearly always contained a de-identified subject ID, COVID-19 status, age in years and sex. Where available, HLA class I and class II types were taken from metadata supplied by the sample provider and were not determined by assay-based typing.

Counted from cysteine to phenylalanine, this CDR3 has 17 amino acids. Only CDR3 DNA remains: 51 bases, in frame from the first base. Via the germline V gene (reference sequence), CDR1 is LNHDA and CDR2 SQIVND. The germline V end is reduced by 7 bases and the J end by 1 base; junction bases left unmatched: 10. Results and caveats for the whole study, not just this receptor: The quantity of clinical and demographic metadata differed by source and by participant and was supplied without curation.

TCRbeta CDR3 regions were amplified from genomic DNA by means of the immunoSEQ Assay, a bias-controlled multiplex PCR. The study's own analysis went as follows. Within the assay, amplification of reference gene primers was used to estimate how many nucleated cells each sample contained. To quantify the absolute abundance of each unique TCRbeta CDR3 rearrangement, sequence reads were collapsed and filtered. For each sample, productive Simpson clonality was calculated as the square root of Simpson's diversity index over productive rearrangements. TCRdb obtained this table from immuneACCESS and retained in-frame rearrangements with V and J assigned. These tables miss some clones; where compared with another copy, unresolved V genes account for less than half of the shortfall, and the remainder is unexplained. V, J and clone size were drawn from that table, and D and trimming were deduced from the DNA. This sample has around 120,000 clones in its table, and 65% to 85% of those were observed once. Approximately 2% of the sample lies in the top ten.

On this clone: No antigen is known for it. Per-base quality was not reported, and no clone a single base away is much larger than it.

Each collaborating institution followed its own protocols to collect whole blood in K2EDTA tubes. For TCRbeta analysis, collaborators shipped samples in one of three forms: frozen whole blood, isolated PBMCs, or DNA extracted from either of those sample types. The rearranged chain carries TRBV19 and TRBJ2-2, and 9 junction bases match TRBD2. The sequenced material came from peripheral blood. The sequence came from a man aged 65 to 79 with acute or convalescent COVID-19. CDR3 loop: CASKVSGGKRNTGELFF. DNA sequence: TGTGCCAGTAAAGTCAGCGGGGGGAAACGGAACACCGGGGAGCTGTTTTTT.